This T cell receptor beta chain was observed in a study of blood T cell repertoires in COVID-19 (dated by TCRdb to 2018 to 2020). Background for the entire study: Samples covering the acute and convalescent phases of COVID-19 were provided by collaborators in the United States, Italy and Spain. Where available, HLA class I and class II types were obtained from metadata supplied by the sample provider rather than from assay-based typing. The sample metadata nearly always contained a de-identified subject ID, COVID-19 status, age in years and sex. Samples were obtained from the ongoing ImmuneRACE study (first 160 participants) and from 1,254 subjects provided by 6 global collaborators. The repertoires were released in a freely available public database intended as a resource for research on the immune response to SARS-CoV-2. Deeply sampled blood TCRbeta repertoires from subjects exposed to, actively infected with, or recovered from COVID-19 were included in the dataset. The material from the prospective study consisted of cDNA or gDNA derived from T cells, B-cell-depleted T cells, or PBMCs.

Including cysteine and phenylalanine, the CDR3 has 15 amino acids. Just the 45-base CDR3 DNA is kept, in frame starting at base 1. V loses 4 bases of germline sequence and J loses 2 bases, and the interval between the two ends is 13 bases. CDR1 and CDR2 are read off the germline V gene as MDHEN and SYDVKM. Overall results and qualifications from the work: The quantity of clinical and demographic metadata differed by source and by participant and was supplied without curation.

The collaborating institutions used their own protocols to collect whole blood in K2EDTA tubes. For TCRbeta analysis, collaborator samples were shipped as frozen whole blood, as isolated PBMCs, or as DNA extracted from either sample type. TCRbeta CDR3 regions were amplified from genomic DNA using the immunoSEQ Assay, a bias-controlled multiplex PCR. For the original study's pipeline: The number of nucleated cells in each sample was estimated by amplification of reference gene primers within the assay. To quantify the absolute abundance of each unique TCRbeta CDR3 rearrangement, sequence reads were collapsed and filtered. Productive Simpson clonality was computed per sample as the square root of Simpson's diversity index over productive rearrangements. Sourced from immuneACCESS, this table was stored by TCRdb with only in-frame sequences that have V and J called. A share of the clones is absent; for the studies checked, an unresolved V gene accounts for under half, and the remainder has no known explanation. The V and J calls and clone size come from that table; D and trimming were worked out from the DNA. The sample table holds more than 85,000 clones, of which 65% to 85% were seen once. Jointly, the top ten make up roughly 17% of the sample.

A remark on this clone: Its binding antigen is unknown. The input lacks base qualities; no much larger clone sits a single base away.

The sample taken for sequencing was peripheral blood. The sequence came from a woman aged 55-75 years with acute or convalescent COVID-19. The chain is made from TRBV28 and TRBJ2-3, and TRBD1 may be the D gene, going by 6 matching bases. The CDR3 here reads CASSSPGEPTDTQYF. Here is the DNA: TGTGCCAGCAGTTCTCCAGGGGAGCCCACAGATACGCAGTATTTT.